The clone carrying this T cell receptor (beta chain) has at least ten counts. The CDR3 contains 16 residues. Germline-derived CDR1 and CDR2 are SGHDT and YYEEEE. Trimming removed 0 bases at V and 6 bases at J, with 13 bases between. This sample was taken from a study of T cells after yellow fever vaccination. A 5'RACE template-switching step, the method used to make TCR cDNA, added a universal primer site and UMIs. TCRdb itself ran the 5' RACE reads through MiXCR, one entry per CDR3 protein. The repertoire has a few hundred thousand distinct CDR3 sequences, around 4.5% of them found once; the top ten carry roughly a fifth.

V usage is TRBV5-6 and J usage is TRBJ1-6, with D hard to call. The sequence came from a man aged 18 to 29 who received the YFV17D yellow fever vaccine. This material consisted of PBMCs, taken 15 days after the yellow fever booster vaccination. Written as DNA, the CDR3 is TGTGCCAGCAGCTTGGATCGAAACTTACCTAATTCACCCCTCCACTTT. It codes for CASSLDRNLPNSPLHF.